This T cell receptor beta chain was sequenced during a study of blood T cells in healthy people across ages. Whole-study results and caveats: Roughly linear declines in TCR beta diversity per million T cells occurred with age. Among long-lived donors, naive CD4+ cells were more numerous and diversity higher than in aged donors.

It was with a sample-barcoded 5' primer and a J-beta primer mix that a second PCR of roughly 7 to 11 cycles was run. One entry per CDR3 protein, called by TCRdb with MiXCR from the 5' RACE reads. This table has 650,000 to 700,000 distinct CDR3 sequences, around 52% appearing once. Notes on this clonotype: The antigen is undetermined.

Every donor gave around 10 milliliters of peripheral blood. Total RNA was extracted at no less than 5.5 micrograms per sample. Sequenced input: blood. The origin of this receptor is an elderly woman in good health.

In DNA, the CDR3 is TGTGCCAGCTCACCAGCCGGGTCCGGGGGAGGCTACACCTTC. It is translated as CASSPAGSGGGYTF. The chain is built from TRBV18 and TRBJ1-2; TRBD1 is a possible D gene (5 bases). CDR3 length: 14 amino acids. V dropped 2 bases and J dropped 8 bases, with 15 bases sitting between them. Germline CDR1 and CDR2: KGHSH and LQKENI.